What follows is one T cell receptor (beta chain) and its context. Its specific antigen is unknown. No base qualities exist here, and no much larger clone lies one base off it. The sample comes from a study of long-term antiretroviral therapy in people with HIV (dated by TCRdb to between 2021 and 2024). For the study in its entirety: The earliest samples were collected approximately a decade before the 2015 WHO recommendation for immediate ART, a period when ART was typically delayed until CD4 counts fell. Test extractions of a monoclonal T-cell line alongside about 35 polyclonal samples showed no cross-contamination during QIAcube processing. A retrospective serial study tested whether ART initiation and durable HIV suppression were associated with changes in peripheral blood TRB repertoire composition and diversity. Of the roughly 30 participants with HIV, 10 to 11 were female. A total of fewer than 200 cryopreserved PBMC samples were contributed to the cohort by 30 adults with confirmed HIV infection, with samples collected serially over a mean of around 6 years (range 1-12). Summary of the overall study and its limitations: Expanded TRB clones identified before ART initiation dominated the repertoire across all time points, though the dominance fluctuated and decreased in many PLHIV after ART. Owing to limited PBMC availability, only the TCR beta chain was sequenced, without alpha chain pairing. The samples span the years 2004 to 2017, and the ART regimens used at that time may not be as effective as current regimens. Narrower CDR3 length ranges were observed in HIV repertoires than in controls, and an antigen-experienced repertoire with only a slight naive shift after ART was suggested by the network structure. Because pre-ART samples had limited cell numbers, unsorted PBMC were profiled rather than sorted CD4+ and CD8+ T cells. ART initiation was associated with a significant increase in TRB diversity, but diversity stayed significantly below transplant donor controls even after long-term ART. Inferences about post-ART repertoire changes are limited because no data were available on ART adherence, viral resistance or therapy changes.

The immunoSEQ hsTCRB v3.0 assay was used at survey level resolution to sequence the TRB variable region. A depth of roughly 40,000-55,000 T-cell genomes per sample was targeted for TRB sequencing. An Illumina MiSeq with a v3 150-cycle kit was used to sequence the pooled TRB libraries. In the paper's pipeline: Repertoire analysis was performed in R inside a reproducible Nextflow workflow that covered QC, data transformation and analysis. Custom analyses were implemented in LymphoSeq2, an R package for AIRR-Seq data exploration. A few samples yielding fewer than 5000 total TRB sequences were excluded, leaving 150 to 200 analyzed HIV repertoires. Among the 190 or so HIV repertoires that were kept, roughly 59 were collected before ART initiation and 120 to 140 were collected after ART initiation. Repertoires were downsampled to 5000 TRB nucleotide sequences, with summary statistics averaged over 100 downsampling iterations. TRB sequences were retained for analysis only if CDR3 regions of at least seven amino acids were present. A Shannon entropy-derived clonality score and the Gini coefficient were used to measure diversity. In the repertoire networks, any two of the top 5000 CDR3 amino acid sequences were connected whenever the two sequences differed by an edit distance of one. For TRB CDR3 amino acid sequences, antigen specificity groups and MHC restriction were predicted with GLIPH2. CDR3 amino acid sequences were matched against VDJdb and McPAS-TCR to flag known CMV, EBV, HIV or tissue antigen associations. Pre-ART, post-ART and control groups were compared with Wilcoxon signed-rank tests and Holm-Bonferroni correction. Sourced from immuneACCESS, this table was stored by TCRdb with only in-frame sequences that have V and J called. A share of the clones is absent; for the studies checked, an unresolved V gene accounts for under half, and the remainder has no known explanation. That table is the source of V, J and clone size, and D and trimming were worked out from the DNA. Present in this sample are approximately 32,000 clones, 83% of which were seen just once. The ten largest clonotypes hold over 7% of the sample.

Participants were included only if at least one PBMC sample before ART initiation and at least two post-ART samples were available. All participants with HIV were treated in the United States of America. Before DNA extraction, cryopreserved samples containing about 0.95-10 million PBMC were thawed and washed. At the time of the earliest PBMC sample for each participant with HIV, ages ranged from about 23 to 60 years. PBMC samples from each participant spanned 1-4 timepoints before ART initiation and 2-8 timepoints after ART initiation, with a median of 7 samples. Serial HIV viral load, CD4+ T-cell count, ART history and demographic data were obtained for every participant. A Qiagen kit on a QIAcube was used to extract genomic DNA from unsorted PBMC, with samples processed in batches of 12. The V end loses 3 bases and the J end loses 6 bases, and a stretch of 15 bases separates them. The germline V gene (reference sequence) yields LNHDA for CDR1 and SQIVND for CDR2. CDR3 length: 14 amino acids, cysteine to phenylalanine. Of the read, only the CDR3 DNA is kept; its 42 bases are in frame from base 1.

The source was unsorted PBMCs, collected 0.4 years before starting antiretroviral therapy. Recombination joined TRBV19 with TRBJ2-7; the D segment could be TRBD2, given 5 matching bases. This receptor was obtained from a man between 18 and 35 years old with HIV. CDR3 reads: CASSIHERPGEQYF. The DNA sequence is as follows: TGTGCCAGTAGTATTCACGAGCGGCCTGGCGAGCAGTACTTC.